This T cell receptor (beta chain) comes out of a study of cytomegalovirus exposure and HLA in healthy donors. Study summary: According to later analysis, the same platform produced the roughly 110 validation and 666 first-cohort repertoires.

CDR3 size: 16 residues. Per germline, CDR1 SNHLY and CDR2 FYNNEI. V was trimmed by 2 bases and J by 0 bases, leaving 11 bases between them. Generated by immunoSEQ multiplex PCR, the TCRdb table keeps only in-frame clones and is missing some. Of 50,000 to 70,000 clones listed, 85% to 95% were seen once; the top ten hold approximately 5.4%. For this clone: No antigen is known for it.

Notes on the study in general: Under in vitro conditions, three CMV-associated chains were confirmed as specific for CMV antigens.

Sequenced material: PBMCs. This chain uses TRBV2 with TRBJ2-1; TRBD1 is a possible D gene (6 bases). This receptor was identified in a young woman in good health and CMV-seropositive. The CDR3 coding sequence is TGTGCCAGCAGTGAATCTACAGGGAGCTCCTACAATGAGCAGTTCTTC. This sequence encodes CASSESTGSSYNEQFF.